The source of this T cell receptor (beta chain) is a study of cytomegalovirus exposure and HLA in healthy donors. General study findings and limits: High sensitivity and specificity were reportedly achieved when the classifier diagnosed cytomegalovirus status.

The repertoire was sequenced with immunoSEQ multiplex PCR; TCRdb's copy has only in-frame clones and lacks some. In the table there are roughly 120,000 clones, more than 70% of which are singletons. For this clone: Its antigen is currently unknown.

The CDR3 spans 15 residues. J gave up 6 bases and V 3 bases, and 8 bases lay outside the gene matches. CDR1 is SGHTA, CDR2 FQGNSA, per germline. The chain has TRBV7-2 and TRBJ2-3; TRBD2 matches at 8 bases. The sequenced sample was PBMCs. The clonotype was recovered from a man between 18 and 35 years old in good health and CMV-seronegative. The CDR3 nucleotides are TGTGCCAGCAGCTTGAGGACGGGAGGGTACGATACGCAGTATTTT. It encodes CASSLRTGGYDTQYF.